Shown below are 27 T cell receptor beta chains from a single sample sequenced in a study of immune heterogeneity within non-small cell lung tumors. Multiplex PCR amplified TCR beta CDR3 with 32 V and 13 J primers. TCRdb recomputed calls from the multiplex PCR reads with MiXCR, one row per CDR3 protein. The sample has roughly 9,700 distinct CDR3 sequences, under 20% seen once. Bulk tumor genomic DNA served as template, at 600 ng per sample. Far-apart biopsies, several per primary tumor, were taken during surgery. Undergoing curative surgery were patients whose non-small cell lung cancer was untreated and newly diagnosed. The sample comprised lung tumor tissue. The receptors originated from a man aged 40-49 years with non-small cell lung cancer.

The chain combines TRBV18 with TRBJ2-1; D is perhaps TRBD2 (6 bases). The length of the CDR3 is 19 residues. In germline, CDR1 is KGHSH, CDR2 LQKENI. V was pared by 6 bases and J by 3 bases, with 27 bases between. As DNA, the CDR3 is TGTGCCAGCTCGAAAAACACGGGACTGCCCAAATTCGGCTACAATGAGCAGTTCTTC. It is translated as CASSKNTGLPKFGYNEQFF.

Concerning this clonotype itself: The CDR3 end shows no conserved phenylalanine or tryptophan, and so a read error is likely. This chain connects TRBV6-2 or TRBV6-3 to TRBJ2-2; D call uncertain. V was clipped by 2 bases and J by 4 bases, with 17 bases between them. The germline CDR1 and CDR2 sequences are MNHEY and SVGEGT. The CDR3 loop spans 17 amino acids. In nucleotides, the CDR3 is TGTGCCAGCAGTTACACCAGATTAGCCCCCGCCACCGGGGAGCTGTTTTAT. Translated: CASSYTRLAPATGELFY.

This clonotype is medium-sized in the sample. V and J are TRBV19 and TRBJ1-1; D remains ambiguous. The CDR3 has 13 residues. V was cut by 3 bases and J by 0 bases, with 5 bases left in between. From germline, CDR1 is LNHDA and CDR2 SQIVND (reference sequence). This CDR3 is CASSISLNTEAFF. The DNA of the CDR3 is TGTGCCAGTAGTATCTCTTTGAACACTGAAGCTTTCTTT.

This clonotype was picked up many times. The genes are TRBV5-1 and TRBJ2-2; D is possibly TRBD1 or TRBD2 (5 bases each). The V and J ends lost 3 bases and 5 bases respectively, with 14 bases between them. From germline, CDR1 is SGHRS and CDR2 YFSETQ. This CDR3 spans 15 amino acids. CDR3 loop: CASSSGTAWTGELFF. Written as DNA, the CDR3 is TGCGCCAGCAGCTCCGGGACGGCGTGGACCGGGGAGCTGTTTTTT.

This clonotype is termed medium-sized (0.01 to 0.1%). V usage is TRBV30 and J usage is TRBJ1-6; possible D gene TRBD1, 5 bases. Germline V gene data show CDR1 as GTSNPN and CDR2 as SVGIG (reference sequence). Trimming removed 3 bases at V and 7 bases at J, with 13 bases between. This CDR3 has 14 residues. The CDR3 nucleotides read TGTGCCTGGAGGTTTTCGGCAGGGAATTCACCCCTCCACTTT. It is translated as CAWRFSAGNSPLHF.

In this sample, this clonotype turned up many times. This chain connects TRBV25-1 to TRBJ1-6; the D gene is possibly TRBD1 (5 bases). In germline, CDR1 is MGHDK, CDR2 SYGVNS. The V end was cut by 3 bases, the J end by 0 bases, with 9 bases between. The CDR3 runs 16 residues. As DNA, the CDR3 is TGTGCCAGCAGTGACTCGGGGGACTCCTATAATTCACCCCTCCACTTT. It encodes CASSDSGDSYNSPLHF.

This clonotype was observed a few times. The V and J genes are TRBV10-3 and TRBJ1-1; D is ambiguous. The germline V and J ends were trimmed by 3 bases and 3 bases, with 8 bases remaining between them. This CDR3 region has 13 residues. Germline lookup yields CDR1 ENHRY and CDR2 SYGVKD. CDR3 DNA sequence: TGTGCCATCAGTGACGTCAGAGACACTGAAGCTTTCTTT. This translates into CAISDVRDTEAFF.

By sample fraction, this clonotype is medium-sized. This chain's CDR3 is CATSETAGEQYF. DNA for the CDR3: TGTGCCACCAGCGAGACAGCGGGGGAGCAGTACTTC. The chain has TRBV24-1 and TRBJ2-7; 7 bases line up with TRBD2. Looked up from germline, CDR1 is KGHDR and CDR2 is SFDVKD. The CDR3 runs 12 residues. V was pared by 7 bases and J by 7 bases, with 6 bases of the junction left unmatched.

The rearrangement joins TRBV15 to TRBJ1-1, with 7 bases matching TRBD1. The CDR3 spans 13 residues. Germline values: CDR1 LNHNV, CDR2 YYDKDF (reference sequence). The ends lost 5 bases at V and 1 base at J; junction bases unmatched: 1. For the CDR3, the DNA is TGTGCCACCAGCGACAGGGAGAACACTGAAGCTTTCTTT. Translation: CATSDRENTEAFF.

This clonotype is classed as medium-sized. The chain uses TRBV6-1 and TRBJ2-1, with D perhaps TRBD1 (5 bases). CDR3 length: 13 amino acids. The ends were cut back, 6 bases at V and 5 bases at J, with 11 bases in the middle. Germline V lookup: CDR1 MNHNS, CDR2 SASEGT. In DNA, the CDR3 is TGTGCCAGCAGAGGGGTACAAGACAATGAGCAGTTCTTC. Translated, it gives CASRGVQDNEQFF.

Concerning this clonotype: Without the conserved terminal phenylalanine or tryptophan, this CDR3 likely stems from a read error. The V gene is TRBV4-1, the J gene TRBJ2-3; 9 bases are a match to TRBD2. CDR1 and CDR2 from the germline V gene are MGHRA and YSYEKL. V dropped 4 bases and J dropped 1; count of bases not matched to a gene: 6. CDR3 size: 16 residues. CDR3 sequence: CASSPLAGIGTDTQYL. CDR3 sequence (DNA): TGCGCCAGCAGCCCCCTAGCGGGAATCGGCACAGATACGCAGTATCTT.

By frequency in the sample, this clonotype is medium-sized. Written as DNA, the CDR3 is TGCAGTGCCTACAGGAGTCCCGGTTCACCCCTCCACTTT. It specifies CSAYRSPGSPLHF. The V and J genes are TRBV20-1 and TRBJ1-6; TRBD1 might be the D (5 bases). Per the germline V gene, CDR1 is DFQATT and CDR2 is SNEGSKA (reference sequence). V was shortened by 6 bases and J by 9 bases, with 15 bases between the two germline ends. This CDR3 spans 13 amino acids.

This clonotype is medium-sized within its sample. This chain connects TRBV27 to TRBJ2-3; D not certain. This CDR3 spans 15 amino acids. Trimming shortened V by 7 bases and J by 1 base, and 15 bases separated the two germline ends. Germline V gene data show CDR1 as MNHEY and CDR2 as SMNVEV (reference sequence). CDR3 residues: CASMTDRGGTDTQYF. CDR3 sequence (DNA): TGTGCCAGCATGACGGACCGCGGAGGCACAGATACGCAGTATTTT.

This clonotype was counted many times. The chain carries TRBV4-1 and TRBJ2-4; either TRBD1 or TRBD2 may supply D (5 bases each). The CDR3 is 21 amino acids. Germline-derived CDR1 and CDR2 are MGHRA and YSYEKL. With 1 base removed from V and 4 bases from J, the gap between germline ends came to 29 bases. This chain's CDR3 is CASSQGAVPGRLALHKNIQYF. As DNA, the CDR3 is TGCGCCAGCAGCCAAGGCGCGGTACCGGGACGGCTGGCACTTCATAAAAACATTCAGTACTTC.

The J gene is TRBJ1-4, the V gene TRBV28, with a possible D match to TRBD1 (6 bases). Germline V gene data show CDR1 as MDHEN and CDR2 as SYDVKM. This CDR3 is 15 amino acids long. Deletions cut 1 base from V and 13 bases from J, with 19 bases between. The CDR3 nucleotides are TGTGCCAGCAGTTTATCCGGGCAGGGGATCGGGCTACTGTTTTTT. It specifies CASSLSGQGIGLLFF.

This clonotype has at least ten counts. This rearrangement joins TRBV9 to TRBJ1-3, with D unclear. The length of the CDR3 is 14 residues. V was trimmed by 3 bases and J by 7 bases, leaving 14 bases between them. In germline, CDR1 is SGDLS, CDR2 YYNGEE. CDR3 region: CASSAQRSANTIYF. The CDR3 DNA sequence: TGTGCCAGCAGCGCCCAGAGATCGGCGAACACCATATATTTT.

This clonotype has at least ten counts. This chain uses TRBV7-9 with TRBJ1-1; 9 bases fit TRBD1. The germline gives CDR1 SEHNR, CDR2 FQNEAQ (reference sequence). The length of the CDR3 is 14 residues. The V gene end was trimmed by 3 bases and the J gene end by 8 bases; junction bases not matched to a gene: 7. The CDR3 DNA sequence: TGTGCCAGCAGCTTCCGGGACAGGGCCCCCGAAGCTTTCTTT. This codes for CASSFRDRAPEAFF.

This clonotype rates as medium-sized. The V gene is TRBV9, the J gene TRBJ2-7, with a tentative D call TRBD1 (5 bases). This CDR3 is 14 amino acids long. Germline V gene lookup returns CDR1 SGDLS and CDR2 YYNGEE. Trimming shortened V by 1 base and J by 0 bases, and 8 bases separated the two germline ends. The CDR3 nucleotides read TGTGCCAGCAGCGTACAGGGCGACTCCTACGAGCAGTACTTC. Protein sequence: CASSVQGDSYEQYF.

This clonotype is termed medium-sized. The chain joins TRBV4-1 to TRBJ1-2, with a weak D call TRBD1 (5 bases). The CDR3 is made up of 15 amino acids. The V and J ends lost 0 bases and 3 bases respectively, with 11 bases between them. Germline CDR1 reads MGHRA; CDR2 reads YSYEKL. The CDR3 reads CASSQDGDGYYGYTF. DNA of the CDR3: TGCGCCAGCAGCCAAGACGGGGACGGATACTATGGCTACACCTTC.

This chain uses TRBV18 with TRBJ2-4; D may be TRBD2 (6 bases). The germline V gene encodes CDR1 KGHSH and CDR2 LQKENI. The CDR3 sequence is 14 residues long. Trimming shortened V by 2 bases and J by 1 base, and 6 bases separated the two germline ends. This chain's CDR3 is CASSPGRAKNIQYF. CDR3 coding DNA: TGTGCCAGCTCACCAGGGAGGGCCAAAAACATTCAGTACTTC.

This clonotype was counted many times. The rearrangement links TRBV3-1 to TRBJ2-3; TRBD1 or TRBD2 may be the D gene (5 bases each). Trimming cost V 4 bases and J 1 base, with 15 bases left between them. CDR3 length equals 16 residues. Per germline, CDR1 LGHDT and CDR2 YNNKEL (reference sequence). The CDR3 protein is CASSRWGKGGTDTQYF. In nucleotides, the CDR3 is TGTGCCAGCAGCCGGTGGGGGAAGGGCGGCACAGATACGCAGTATTTT.

This clonotype appeared many times. V usage is TRBV11-2 and J usage is TRBJ2-5; a weak D match, TRBD1 (6 bases). With 5 bases removed from V and 4 bases from J, the gap between germline ends came to 14 bases. Germline V gene sequence: CDR1 SGHAT, CDR2 FQNNGV. The CDR3 contains 14 residues. The CDR3 DNA reads TGTGCCAGCAGCCCGACCGGGACATCAGAGACCCAGTACTTC. It codes for CASSPTGTSETQYF.

The chain combines TRBV5-8 with TRBJ1-1; possibly TRBD1 for D (5 bases). The CDR3 is made up of 11 amino acids. V was shortened by 7 bases and J by 7 bases, with 11 bases between the two germline ends. Looked up from germline, CDR1 is SGHTS and CDR2 is YDEGEE. CDR3 bases: TGTGCCAGCGACAGTTATTATGAAGCTTTCTTT. Translation gives CASDSYYEAFF.

This clonotype showed up many times. J is TRBJ1-2 and V is TRBV20-1; a possible D gene is TRBD1 (5 bases). Trimming cost V 3 bases and J 2 bases, with 7 bases left between them. This CDR3 has 12 residues. Germline V lookup: CDR1 DFQATT, CDR2 SNEGSKA (reference sequence). The CDR3 sequence: CSASGGNYGYTF. The CDR3 DNA reads as TGCAGTGCTAGCGGGGGAAACTATGGCTACACCTTC.

This clonotype was detected many times. This sequence joins TRBV7-3 and TRBJ2-2, with D perhaps matching TRBD2 (7 bases). The CDR3 spans 15 residues. The ends were cut back, 3 bases at V and 5 bases at J, with 13 bases in the middle. Germline CDR1 and CDR2: SGHTA and FQGTGA. In DNA form, the CDR3 reads TGTGCCAGCAGCTTCAAAGGGGGAGGGACCGGGGAGCTGTTTTTT. Translated: CASSFKGGGTGELFF.

In its sample, this clonotype was seen many times. The CDR3 DNA follows: TGCAGTGCGGGGACTAGCGGGCCCTGGACCGGGGAGCTGTTTTTT. This gives the protein CSAGTSGPWTGELFF. The chain uses TRBV20-1 and TRBJ2-2, with 12 bases identical to TRBD2. Germline-derived CDR1 and CDR2 are DFQATT and SNEGSKA (reference sequence). The CDR3 length is 15 residues. V lost 6 bases, J lost 5 bases, and 7 bases stayed unmatched.

By its share, this clonotype is medium-sized. The gene calls are TRBV30 and TRBJ2-7, with D possibly being TRBD1 (6 bases). Germline CDR1 GTSNPN, CDR2 SVGIG (reference sequence). Trimming took 7 bases from V and 3 from J, leaving 10 bases between them. The CDR3 is made up of 11 amino acids. CDR3 sequence: CASTGNYEQYF. In DNA, the CDR3 is TGTGCCTCAACAGGGAACTACGAGCAGTACTTC.